These 8 T cell receptor beta chains share one sample of origin, sequenced in a study of OX40 agonist ivuxolimab in advanced cancers. Profiling relied on immunoSEQ multiplex PCR, and the TCRdb table lists in-frame clones only, not all of them. Among about 100,000 clones listed, around 91% were seen once. Sequencing used CD4+ or CD8+ T cells sorted from blood, obtained in a trial of the OX40 agonist ivuxolimab. Receptor source: an adult with an advanced solid tumor such as melanoma, head and neck, liver or kidney cancer.

The chain employs TRBV6-1 and TRBJ1-5; 8 nucleotides align to TRBD1. V trimming: 5 bases; J trimming: 4 bases; junction bases outside the gene matches: 4. The CDR3 has 14 amino acids. Germline values: CDR1 MNHNS, CDR2 SASEGT. DNA for the CDR3: TGTGCCAGCAGTCCCGACAGGGGTAATCAGCCCCAGCATTTT. Its translation: CASSPDRGNQPQHF.

The rearrangement links TRBV10-3 to TRBJ2-5, with 7 bases aligning to TRBD1. Germline V gene lookup returns CDR1 ENHRY and CDR2 SYGVKD. The CDR3 is made up of 15 amino acids. V lost 0 bases, J lost 2 bases, and 3 bases stayed unmatched. The chain's CDR3 is CAISESGTVQETQYF. CDR3 coding DNA: TGTGCCATCAGTGAGTCTGGGACAGTACAAGAGACCCAGTACTTC.

The V gene is TRBV2, the J gene TRBJ1-5; TRBD1 matches 7 bases. Per germline, CDR1 SNHLY and CDR2 FYNNEI. Losses at the gene ends were 7 bases for V and 0 bases for J; bases not matched to a gene: 3. The CDR3 runs to 14 residues. Here the CDR3 DNA reads TGTGCCAGCACCACAGGGGTTAGCAATCAGCCCCAGCATTTT. This translates into CASTTGVSNQPQHF.

Points on this clone: At one of its ends the junction is not consistent with the germline gene, which may arise from a read error. CDR3 in amino acids: CASRTGTGTEDF. The DNA for the CDR3 is TGTGCCAGCAGGACCGGGACAGGGACGGAAGACTTC. V is TRBV6-1 and J is TRBJ2-7; 9 bases are a match to TRBD1. The germline gives CDR1 MNHNS, CDR2 SASEGT. CDR3 length: 12 amino acids.

The CDR3 DNA sequence: TGTGCCTGGAGACGGCCGGGAACCTACGAGCAGTACTTC. This codes for CAWRRPGTYEQYF. The chain is built from TRBV30 and TRBJ2-7; a possible D gene is TRBD2 (5 bases). Germline CDR1 reads GTSNPN; CDR2 reads SVGIG (reference sequence). V was clipped by 3 bases and J by 2 bases, with 11 bases between them. The CDR3 consists of 13 residues.

The rearrangement joins TRBV6-5 to TRBJ2-2, with D possibly matching TRBD2 (6 bases). The V gene lost 6 bases and the J gene lost 0 bases, with 8 bases spanning the gap. Germline CDR1 and CDR2: MNHEY and SVGAGI. The CDR3 spans 14 residues. The CDR3 nucleotides are TGTGCCAGCAGGCGGGGCGCGAACACCGGGGAGCTGTTTTTT. Residues: CASRRGANTGELFF.

The V call is TRBV28, the J call TRBJ1-5, with D possibly matching TRBD1 (5 bases). CDR3 length: 12 residues. Trimming removed 10 bases from V and 3 bases from J, with 10 bases in between. Germline V lookup: CDR1 MDHEN, CDR2 SYDVKM. CDR3 DNA: TGTGCCATTCAGGGAGTCAATCAGCCCCAGCATTTT. Protein product: CAIQGVNQPQHF.

The chain couples TRBV2 to TRBJ2-1; TRBD1 aligns across 9 bases. V lost 8 bases, J lost 8 bases, and 4 bases stayed unmatched. Germline assignment: CDR1 SNHLY and CDR2 FYNNEI. CDR3 length: 12 residues. DNA for the CDR3: TGTGCCAGCGGGACAGGGTTGTATGAGCAGTTCTTC. Encoded protein: CASGTGLYEQFF. The whole variable domain, filled in from reference TRBV2 and TRBJ2-1, reads EPEVTQTPSHQVTQMGQEVILRCVPISNHLYFYWYRQILGQKVEFLVSFYNNEISEKSEIFDDQFSVERPDGSNFTLKIRSTKLEDSAMYFCASGTGLYEQFFGPGTRLTVL.